Listed below are T cell receptor beta chains from one sample, sequenced in a study of blood T cell repertoires in COVID-19. Some clones are missing from TCRdb's copy, which holds only in-frame ones; the method was immunoSEQ multiplex PCR. The top ten hold roughly 8.6% of the sample, which has roughly 250,000 clones, roughly 84% seen once. Sequenced sample: peripheral blood. These receptors came from a human donor in a cohort sampled during active COVID-19. CDR3s include the opening cysteine and the closing phenylalanine or tryptophan. Fields, in order: J gene, D gene, clone size, CDR3 length, V gene, CDR3 protein, CDR3 DNA. A D gene is named only where the DNA matches it firmly. Only some rows state a clone size, as once, few, many or a class for expanded clones.

>TRBJ2-7|NA|NA|14|TRBV5-1
CASSGGDRKYEQYF
TGCGCCAGCAGCGGGGGGGACAGGAAATACGAGCAGTACTTC
>TRBJ2-1|NA|NA|13|TRBV5-1
CASSLPSPNEQFF
TGCGCCAGCAGCCTTCCTAGCCCCAATGAGCAGTTCTTC
>TRBJ2-7|NA|NA|13|TRBV27
CASSPRGFSEQYF
TGTGCCAGCAGCCCTCGGGGTTTTAGCGAGCAGTACTTC
>TRBJ2-1|TRBD1|NA|15|TRBV28
CASSFYPGQDNEQFF
TGTGCCAGCAGTTTCTATCCGGGACAGGACAATGAGCAGTTCTTC
>TRBJ1-2|NA|NA|11|TRBV12-3/TRBV12-4
CASSPLRGYTF
TGTGCCAGCAGTCCGCTGCGGGGCTACACCTTC
>TRBJ2-2|NA|NA|14|TRBV9
CASSVATSFGELFF
TGTGCCAGCAGCGTAGCCACTAGCTTCGGGGAGCTGTTTTTT
>TRBJ2-1|TRBD2|NA|17|TRBV7-2
CASSTSGGAVVDNEQFF
TGTGCCAGCAGCACGAGCGGGGGGGCAGTTGTCGACAATGAGCAGTTCTTC
>TRBJ1-5|NA|NA|15|TRBV9
CASSVGGGPNQPQHF
TGTGCCAGCAGCGTAGGGGGGGGCCCGAATCAGCCCCAGCATTTT
>TRBJ2-7|NA|NA|15|TRBV5-4
CASSPGGDRTYEQYF
TGTGCCAGCAGCCCGGGGGGGGACAGAACCTACGAGCAGTACTTC
>TRBJ2-1|NA|few|17|TRBV6-2/TRBV6-3
CASSPTGLFSPYNEQFF
TGTGCCAGCAGTCCAACTGGACTATTCTCCCCGTACAATGAGCAGTTCTTC
>TRBJ1-2|NA|once|16|TRBV5-1
CASSLGQGGINYGYTF
TGCGCCAGCAGCCTAGGACAAGGAGGGATTAACTATGGCTACACCTTC
>TRBJ2-1|TRBD2|NA|16|TRBV28
CASSATSKPSYNEQFF
TGTGCCAGCAGCGCGACTAGCAAACCCTCCTACAATGAGCAGTTCTTC
>TRBJ2-1|NA|NA|16|TRBV6-5
CASSYLPLDSYNEQFF
TGTGCCAGCAGTTACTTGCCACTAGACTCCTACAATGAGCAGTTCTTC
>TRBJ2-7|NA|once|11|TRBV28
CASSYRTEQYF
TGTGCCAGCTCATACAGGACCGAGCAGTACTTC
>TRBJ2-3|TRBD1|once|16|TRBV28
CASSGLGQGSSDTQYF
TGTGCCAGCAGTGGACTTGGACAGGGAAGCTCAGATACGCAGTATTTT
>TRBJ1-6|TRBD1|NA|13|TRBV6-5
CASSWDRAAPLHF
TGTGCCAGCAGTTGGGACAGGGCGGCTCCCCTCCACTTT
>TRBJ2-3|TRBD2|NA|16|TRBV7-2
CASSLVRGASTDTQYF
TGTGCCAGCAGCTTAGTGCGGGGGGCCAGCACAGATACGCAGTATTTT
>TRBJ1-2|NA|NA|15|TRBV9
CASSVGGGGNYGYTF
TGTGCCAGCAGCGTCGGGGGCGGGGGTAACTATGGCTACACCTTC
>TRBJ1-1|TRBD1|NA|15|TRBV7-2
CASSPRGRGPPEAFF
TGTGCCAGCAGCCCCCGTGGAAGGGGGCCCCCTGAAGCTTTCTTT
>TRBJ2-7|NA|NA|15|TRBV24-1
CATSDHRLGHYEQYF
TGTGCCACCAGTGACCACAGGTTGGGGCACTACGAGCAGTACTTC
>TRBJ2-4|TRBD1|NA|13|TRBV6-5
CASSLPGQGLQYF
TGTGCCAGCAGTCTACCGGGACAGGGACTTCAGTACTTC
>TRBJ1-1|TRBD1|NA|15|TRBV18
CASSPGQGMSTEAFF
TGTGCCAGCTCGCCCGGACAGGGGATGAGCACTGAAGCTTTCTTT
>TRBJ2-1|TRBD2|NA|14|TRBV6-5
CASSYWTRDNEQFF
TGTGCCAGCAGTTACTGGACTAGGGACAATGAGCAGTTCTTC
>TRBJ1-1|TRBD1|NA|14|TRBV10-2
CASRTGQMNTEAFF
TGCGCCAGCAGGACGGGACAGATGAACACTGAAGCTTTCTTT
>TRBJ2-1|TRBD2|NA|14|TRBV29-1
CSASGLTEGNEQFF
TGCAGCGCTAGCGGGCTCACGGAGGGCAATGAGCAGTTCTTC
>TRBJ1-4|TRBD1|NA|18|TRBV6-1
CASSEAGQGFGPNEKLFF
TGTGCCAGCAGTGAAGCGGGACAGGGATTCGGGCCTAATGAAAAACTGTTTTTT
>TRBJ1-6|NA|NA|14|TRBV6-2/TRBV6-3
CASSYGDSNSPLHF
TGTGCCAGCAGTTATGGGGACTCTAATTCACCCCTCCACTTT
>TRBJ1-2|NA|NA|14|TRBV19
CASSIETGYYGYTF
TGTGCCAGTAGTATAGAGACAGGATACTATGGCTACACCTTC
>TRBJ1-5|NA|once|15|TRBV27
CASSPQGARNQPQHF
TGTGCCAGCAGTCCACAAGGGGCCCGGAATCAGCCCCAGCATTTT
>TRBJ2-3|NA|NA|14|TRBV5-4
CASSLGRAGDTQYF
TGTGCCAGCAGCTTGGGGAGGGCGGGGGATACGCAGTATTTT
>TRBJ1-5|NA|NA|15|TRBV7-2
CASSSGGSSNQPQHF
TGTGCCAGCAGCTCCGGTGGGAGTAGCAATCAGCCCCAGCATTTT
>TRBJ1-1|TRBD1|NA|18|TRBV5-1
CASSRSTGAQRMNTEAFF
TGCGCCAGCAGCCGTAGTACAGGGGCCCAGAGAATGAACACTGAAGCTTTCTTT
>TRBJ2-7|TRBD2|NA|15|TRBV27
CASSKPSGGPYEQYF
TGTGCCAGCAGCAAACCTAGCGGGGGACCCTACGAGCAGTACTTC
>TRBJ1-3|NA|once|14|TRBV11-1
CASSLGGTGNTIYF
TGTGCCAGCAGCTTGGGAGGGACTGGAAACACCATATATTTT
>TRBJ2-1|NA|NA|15|TRBV6-2/TRBV6-3
CASSYARPVYNEQFF
TGTGCCAGCAGTTACGCTCGCCCGGTCTACAATGAGCAGTTCTTC
>TRBJ2-1|TRBD2|NA|16|TRBV19
CASSRGRLAVYNEQFF
TGTGCCAGTAGCCGAGGGAGACTAGCGGTTTACAATGAGCAGTTCTTC
>TRBJ2-2|TRBD2|NA|14|TRBV28
CASNPGGLTGELFF
TGTGCCAGCAACCCGGGGGGTCTCACCGGGGAGCTGTTTTTT
>TRBJ1-6|TRBD1|many|14|TRBV6-6
CASRLQGANSPLHF
TGTGCCAGCAGACTTCAGGGGGCGAATTCACCCCTCCACTTT
>TRBJ2-5|NA|NA|13|TRBV7-2
CASSLRSIQTQYF
TGTGCCAGCAGCTTGCGATCAATCCAGACCCAGTACTTC
>TRBJ1-1|NA|NA|15|TRBV7-9
CASSLVGRENTEAFF
TGTGCCAGCAGCTTAGTAGGCAGGGAGAACACTGAAGCTTTCTTT
>TRBJ1-1|NA|NA|15|TRBV5-6
CASSPLGGAVTEAFF
TGTGCCAGCAGCCCTTTGGGAGGGGCGGTCACTGAAGCTTTCTTT
>TRBJ1-1|TRBD1|NA|17|TRBV27
CASKDPGTGGFNTEAFF
TGTGCCAGCAAAGATCCCGGGACAGGGGGCTTTAACACTGAAGCTTTCTTT
>TRBJ2-5|NA|NA|16|TRBV6-5
CASSYSTGALSETQYF
TGTGCCAGCAGTTACTCGACTGGGGCCCTTAGCGAGACCCAGTACTTC
>TRBJ1-4|NA|NA|15|TRBV6-2/TRBV6-3
CASSHPGSSGEKLFF
TGTGCCAGCAGCCACCCCGGGTCTAGCGGTGAAAAACTGTTTTTT
>TRBJ2-5|NA|few|12|TRBV28
CARLVPVETQYF
TGTGCCCGACTAGTTCCGGTGGAGACCCAGTACTTC
>TRBJ1-2|TRBD1|NA|15|TRBV19
CASSRQGNIDYGYTF
TGTGCCAGTAGTAGACAGGGCAATATTGACTATGGCTACACCTTC
>TRBJ1-2|TRBD1|many|14|TRBV5-6
CASSFGQGAGGYTF
TGTGCCAGCAGCTTTGGGCAGGGGGCGGGAGGCTACACCTTC
>TRBJ1-2|TRBD1|NA|14|TRBV5-1
CASSFGQGDYGYTF
TGCGCCAGCAGCTTCGGACAGGGCGACTATGGCTACACCTTC
>TRBJ2-3|NA|NA|15|TRBV27
CASRLWGRSTDTQYF
TGTGCCAGCAGGTTATGGGGGCGGAGCACAGATACGCAGTATTTT
>TRBJ2-1|TRBD2|NA|16|TRBV6-1
CASSEHTGGFYNEQFF
TGTGCCAGCAGTGAACATACGGGAGGGTTCTACAATGAGCAGTTCTTC
>TRBJ1-2|NA|NA|15|TRBV13
CASSLNGQAPYGYTF
TGTGCCAGCAGCTTGAATGGCCAGGCTCCCTATGGCTACACCTTC
>TRBJ1-5|NA|NA|12|TRBV5-6
CASSFLNQPQHF
TGTGCCAGCAGCTTTTTAAATCAGCCCCAGCATTTT
>TRBJ2-3|NA|NA|15|TRBV15
CATSRDLRSTDTQYF
TGTGCCACCAGCAGAGATTTGAGGAGCACAGATACGCAGTATTTT